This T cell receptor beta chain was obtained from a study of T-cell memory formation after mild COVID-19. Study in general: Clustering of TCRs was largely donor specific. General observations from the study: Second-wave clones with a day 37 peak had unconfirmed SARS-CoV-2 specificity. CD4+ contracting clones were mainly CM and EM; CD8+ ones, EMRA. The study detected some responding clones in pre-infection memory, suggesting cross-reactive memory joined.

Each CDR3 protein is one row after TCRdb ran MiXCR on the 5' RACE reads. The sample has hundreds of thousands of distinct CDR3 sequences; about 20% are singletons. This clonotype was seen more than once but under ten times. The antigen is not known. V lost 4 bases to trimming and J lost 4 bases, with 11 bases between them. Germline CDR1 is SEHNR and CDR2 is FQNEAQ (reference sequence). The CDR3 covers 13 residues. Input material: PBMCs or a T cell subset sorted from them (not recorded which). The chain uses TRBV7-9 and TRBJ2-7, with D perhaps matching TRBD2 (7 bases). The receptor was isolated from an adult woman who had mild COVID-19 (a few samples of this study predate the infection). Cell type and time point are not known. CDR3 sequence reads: CASSYREGYEQYF. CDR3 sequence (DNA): TGTGCCAGCAGCTACAGGGAGGGTTACGAGCAGTACTTC.